One sample yielded the 5 T cell receptor beta chains listed below, sequenced in a study of cytomegalovirus exposure and HLA in healthy donors. TCRdb's copy holds only in-frame clones and misses some; the assay was immunoSEQ multiplex PCR. The sample has 200,000 or so clones; 75% to 90% are singletons. Sequenced sample: PBMCs. The receptors come from a young man in good health and CMV-seropositive.

The chain combines TRBV29-1 with TRBJ1-4; 7 bases match TRBD1. The J segment lost 4 bases and the V segment lost 6 bases, leaving 14 bases of the junction unmatched. Germline V gene data show CDR1 as SQVTM and CDR2 as ANQGSEA. The CDR3 has 16 amino acids. CDR3 sequence reads: CSVVTGRPQDNEKLFF. The CDR3 nucleotides read TGCAGCGTGGTGACAGGGCGGCCTCAAGATAATGAAAAACTGTTTTTT.

The chain uses TRBV6-5 and TRBJ2-7, with TRBD1 matching 7 bases. The V gene's germline CDR1 is MNHEY and CDR2 SVGAGI. V shed 2 bases and J 3 bases; nucleotides not matched to a gene: 10. The CDR3 totals 16 residues. The DNA for the CDR3 is TGTGCCAGCAGTTACGATTGGACAGGATCGTACTACGAGCAGTACTTC. It yields the protein CASSYDWTGSYYEQYF.

The V call is TRBV27, the J call TRBJ2-3, with D perhaps matching TRBD2 (6 bases). Trimming shortened V by 2 bases and J by 7 bases, and 10 bases separated the two germline ends. Germline CDR1 MNHEY, CDR2 SMNVEV (reference sequence). CDR3 length: 13 amino acids. The CDR3 DNA is TGTGCCAGCAGTTTAGGGCGGGGCAATACGCAGTATTTT. It encodes CASSLGRGNTQYF.

This chain joins TRBV28 and TRBJ2-7; perhaps TRBD2 as D (6 bases). The CDR3 extends over 13 amino acids. V lost 7 bases, J lost 3 bases, and 13 bases lay in between. Per the germline V gene, CDR1 is MDHEN and CDR2 is SYDVKM. The CDR3 here is CASILEGRYEQYF. The CDR3 DNA follows: TGTGCCAGCATTCTGGAGGGTCGCTACGAGCAGTACTTC.

The genes are TRBV29-1 and TRBJ2-1; D remains ambiguous. The V and J ends lost 1 base and 6 bases respectively, with 10 bases between them. From germline, CDR1 is SQVTM and CDR2 ANQGSEA. The CDR3 is 13 amino acids. This CDR3 is CSVEGSSPNEQFF. The CDR3 nucleotides are TGCAGCGTTGAAGGGTCGAGCCCCAATGAGCAGTTCTTC.